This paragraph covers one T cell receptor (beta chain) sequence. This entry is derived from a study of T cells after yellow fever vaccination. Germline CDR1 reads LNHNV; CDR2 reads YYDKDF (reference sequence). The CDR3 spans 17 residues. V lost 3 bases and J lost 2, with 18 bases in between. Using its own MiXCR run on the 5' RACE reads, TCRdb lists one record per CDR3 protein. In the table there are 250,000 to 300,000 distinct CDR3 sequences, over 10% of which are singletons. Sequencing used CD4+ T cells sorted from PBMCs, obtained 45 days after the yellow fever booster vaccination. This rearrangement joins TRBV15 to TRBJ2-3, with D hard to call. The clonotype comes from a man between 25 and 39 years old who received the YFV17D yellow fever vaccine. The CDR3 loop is CATSSRRSDRLTDTQYF. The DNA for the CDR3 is TGTGCCACCAGCAGTCGCCGGTCGGATAGGCTCACAGATACGCAGTATTTT. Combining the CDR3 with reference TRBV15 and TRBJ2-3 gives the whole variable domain DAMVIQNPRYQVTQFGKPVTLSCSQTLNHNVMYWYQQKSSQAPKLLFHYYDKDFNNEADTPDNFQSRRPNTSFCFLDIRSPGLGDTAMYLCATSSRRSDRLTDTQYFGPGTRLTVL.